This T cell receptor (beta chain) was observed in a study of cytomegalovirus exposure and HLA in healthy donors. Whole-study results and caveats: Most TCRs appeared rarely, but some public TCRs recurred in many donors. A classifier reportedly called cytomegalovirus status with high sensitivity and specificity. Cytomegalovirus-associated status was assigned to 150 or so TCR beta chains. TCR clusters originating in the first cohort tended to co-occur in the approximately 120 validation repertoires, according to a later analysis.

This table comes from immunoSEQ multiplex PCR, and its TCRdb copy is limited to in-frame clones, with some not included. The sample yields over 250,000 clones, 65% to 90% seen once. In regard to this clone: Its specificity is unknown.

The CDR3 has 13 residues. Trimming took off 11 bases at V and 1 base at J, with 14 bases between the two ends. The germline CDR1 and CDR2 sequences are ENHRY and SYGVKD. The source is a woman aged 18-29 years in good health and CMV-seronegative. The sequenced sample was PBMCs. J is TRBJ1-1 and V is TRBV10-3, with D perhaps matching TRBD1 (6 bases). CDR3: CAAEQGPNTEAFF. CDR3 bases: TGTGCCGCCGAACAGGGCCCGAACACTGAAGCTTTCTTT.